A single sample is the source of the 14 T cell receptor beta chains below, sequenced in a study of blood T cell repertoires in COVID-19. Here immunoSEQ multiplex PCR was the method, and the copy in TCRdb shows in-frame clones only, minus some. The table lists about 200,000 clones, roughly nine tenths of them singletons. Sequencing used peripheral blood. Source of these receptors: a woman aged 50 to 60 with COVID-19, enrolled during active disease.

In DNA, the CDR3 is TGTGCCAGCAGTGAAGGGACGCGGGTTCAGCCCCAGCATTTT. This gives the protein CASSEGTRVQPQHF. The V call is TRBV2, the J call TRBJ1-5; no clear D gene. The germline V and J ends were trimmed by 1 base and 6 bases, with 10 bases remaining between them. Per the germline V gene, CDR1 is SNHLY and CDR2 is FYNNEI. The CDR3 has 14 residues.

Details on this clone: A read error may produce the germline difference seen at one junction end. The CDR3 sequence: CATGEAAGTVNF. The CDR3 nucleotides are TGTGCCACCGGGGAGGCCGCAGGGACAGTGAATTTT. This rearrangement joins TRBV19 to TRBJ2-3; tentatively, D is TRBD1 (7 bases). This CDR3 is built from 12 residues. The germline CDR1 and CDR2 sequences are LNHDA and SQIVND (reference sequence).

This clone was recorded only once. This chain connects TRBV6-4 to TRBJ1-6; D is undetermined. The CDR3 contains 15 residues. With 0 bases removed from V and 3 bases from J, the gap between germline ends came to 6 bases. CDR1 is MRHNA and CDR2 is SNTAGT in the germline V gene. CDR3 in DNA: TGTGCCAGCAGTGACTCGGCAGGCTATAATTCACCCCTCCACTTT. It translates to CASSDSAGYNSPLHF.

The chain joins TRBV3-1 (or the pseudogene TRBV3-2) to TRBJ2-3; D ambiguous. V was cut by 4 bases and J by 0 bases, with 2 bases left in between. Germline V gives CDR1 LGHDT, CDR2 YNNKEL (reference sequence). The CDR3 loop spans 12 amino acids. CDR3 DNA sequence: TGTGCCAGCAGCCCAAGCACAGATACGCAGTATTTT. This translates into CASSPSTDTQYF.

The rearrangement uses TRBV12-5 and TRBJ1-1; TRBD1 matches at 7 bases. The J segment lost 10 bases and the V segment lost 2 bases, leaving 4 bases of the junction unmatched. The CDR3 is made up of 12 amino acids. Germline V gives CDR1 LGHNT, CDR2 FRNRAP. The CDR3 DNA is TGTGCTAGTGGTTTGACGTCAGGGGGAGCTTTCTTT. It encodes CASGLTSGGAFF.

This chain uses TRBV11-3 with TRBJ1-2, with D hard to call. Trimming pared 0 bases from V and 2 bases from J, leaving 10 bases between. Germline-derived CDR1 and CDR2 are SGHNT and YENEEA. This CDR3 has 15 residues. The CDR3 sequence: CASSLDSIRNYGYTF. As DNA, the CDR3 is TGTGCCAGCAGCTTAGATTCTATAAGAAACTATGGCTACACCTTC.

The CDR3: CASSLVPSGGQYEQYF. The CDR3 bases are TGCGCCAGCAGCTTGGTTCCTAGCGGGGGTCAATACGAGCAGTACTTC. The chain recombines TRBV5-1 with TRBJ2-7; 10 bases fit TRBD2. This CDR3 has 16 residues. Trimming at V came to 0 bases and at J to 4 bases, leaving 7 bases not matched to a gene. Looked up from germline, CDR1 is SGHRS and CDR2 is YFSETQ.

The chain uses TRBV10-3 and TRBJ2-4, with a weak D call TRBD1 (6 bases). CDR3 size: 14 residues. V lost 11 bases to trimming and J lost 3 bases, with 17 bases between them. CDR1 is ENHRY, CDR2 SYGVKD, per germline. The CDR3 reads CAASTGMDKNIQYF. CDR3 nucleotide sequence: TGTGCCGCGTCTACAGGGATGGACAAAAACATTCAGTACTTC.

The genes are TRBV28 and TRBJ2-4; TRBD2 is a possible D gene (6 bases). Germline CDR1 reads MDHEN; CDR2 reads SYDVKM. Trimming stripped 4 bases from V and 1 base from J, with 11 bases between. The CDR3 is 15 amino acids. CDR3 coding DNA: TGTGCCAGCAGTTCCGAAGGGAGGGCCAAAAACATTCAGTACTTC. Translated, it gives CASSSEGRAKNIQYF. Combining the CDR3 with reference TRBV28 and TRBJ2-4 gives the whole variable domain DVKVTQSSRYLVKRTGEKVFLECVQDMDHENMFWYRQDPGLGLRLIYFSYDVKMKEKGDIPEGYSVSREKKERFSLILESASTNQTSMYLCASSSEGRAKNIQYFGAGTRLSVL.

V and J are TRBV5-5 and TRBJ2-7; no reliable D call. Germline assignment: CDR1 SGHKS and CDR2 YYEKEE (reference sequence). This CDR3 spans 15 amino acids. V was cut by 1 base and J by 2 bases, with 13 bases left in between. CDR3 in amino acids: CASSLFPRQTYEQYV. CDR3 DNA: TGTGCCAGCAGCTTGTTTCCCCGACAAACCTACGAGCAGTACGTC.

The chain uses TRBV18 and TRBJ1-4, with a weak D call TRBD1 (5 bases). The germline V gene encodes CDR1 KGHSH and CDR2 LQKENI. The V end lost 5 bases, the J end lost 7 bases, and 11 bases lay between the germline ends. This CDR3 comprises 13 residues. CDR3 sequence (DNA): TGTGCCAGCTCAACAGACAGCTCTGAAAAACTGTTTTTT. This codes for CASSTDSSEKLFF.

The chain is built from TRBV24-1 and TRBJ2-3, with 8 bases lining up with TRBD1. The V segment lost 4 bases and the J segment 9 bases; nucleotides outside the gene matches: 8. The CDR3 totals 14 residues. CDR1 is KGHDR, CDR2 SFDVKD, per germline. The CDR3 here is CATSDPARDRTQYF. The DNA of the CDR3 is TGTGCCACCAGTGACCCGGCCAGGGACAGGACGCAGTATTTT.

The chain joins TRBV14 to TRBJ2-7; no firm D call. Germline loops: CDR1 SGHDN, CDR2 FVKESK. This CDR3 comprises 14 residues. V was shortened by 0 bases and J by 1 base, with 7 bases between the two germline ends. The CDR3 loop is CASSQEVSSYEQYF. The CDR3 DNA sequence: TGTGCCAGCAGCCAAGAAGTGAGTTCCTACGAGCAGTACTTC.

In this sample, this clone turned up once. The CDR3 loop is CASSPDSSYNSPLHF. The CDR3 DNA follows: TGTGCCAGCAGCCCGGACAGCTCCTATAATTCACCCCTCCACTTT. The rearrangement joins TRBV5-4 to TRBJ1-6, with a possible D match to TRBD1 (6 bases). This CDR3 contains 15 residues. V lost 4 bases and J 0 bases, leaving 8 bases between the germline ends. Germline V gene lookup returns CDR1 SGHNT and CDR2 YYREEE (reference sequence).